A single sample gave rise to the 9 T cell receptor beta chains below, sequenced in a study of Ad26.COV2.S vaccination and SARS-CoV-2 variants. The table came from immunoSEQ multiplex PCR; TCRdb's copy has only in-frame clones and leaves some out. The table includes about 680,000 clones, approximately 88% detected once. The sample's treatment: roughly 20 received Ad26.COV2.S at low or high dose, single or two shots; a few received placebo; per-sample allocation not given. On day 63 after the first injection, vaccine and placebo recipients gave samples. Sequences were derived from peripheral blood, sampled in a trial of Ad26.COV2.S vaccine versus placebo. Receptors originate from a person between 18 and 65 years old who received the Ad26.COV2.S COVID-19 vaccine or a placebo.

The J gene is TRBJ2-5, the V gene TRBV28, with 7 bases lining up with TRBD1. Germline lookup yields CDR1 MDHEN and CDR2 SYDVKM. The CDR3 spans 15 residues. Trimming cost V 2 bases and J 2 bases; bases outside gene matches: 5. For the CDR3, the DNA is TGTGCCAGCAGTTTAGACAGGGAGTCTCAAGAGACCCAGTACTTC. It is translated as CASSLDRESQETQYF.

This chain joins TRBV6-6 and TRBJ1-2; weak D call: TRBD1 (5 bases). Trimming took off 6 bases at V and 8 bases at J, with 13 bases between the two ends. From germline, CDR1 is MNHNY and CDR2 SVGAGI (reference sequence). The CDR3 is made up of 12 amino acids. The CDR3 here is CASRRGTEGYTF. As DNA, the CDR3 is TGTGCCAGCAGGCGGGGGACGGAGGGCTACACCTTC.

CDR3 residues: CASQGSGTGELFF. Written as DNA, the CDR3 is TGCGCCAGCCAGGGGAGCGGGACCGGGGAGCTGTTTTTT. This chain joins TRBV5-1 and TRBJ2-2; D tentatively reads TRBD1 or TRBD2 (6 bases each). The CDR3 sequence is 13 residues long. Looked up from germline, CDR1 is SGHRS and CDR2 is YFSETQ. V was clipped by 7 bases and J by 5 bases, with 12 bases between them.

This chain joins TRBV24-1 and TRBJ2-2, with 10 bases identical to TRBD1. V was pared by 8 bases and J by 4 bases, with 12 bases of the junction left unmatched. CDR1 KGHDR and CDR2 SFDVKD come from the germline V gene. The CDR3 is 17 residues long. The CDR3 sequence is CATTQGGDRGGTGELFF. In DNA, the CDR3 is TGTGCCACCACCCAAGGGGGGGACAGGGGAGGCACCGGGGAGCTGTTTTTT.

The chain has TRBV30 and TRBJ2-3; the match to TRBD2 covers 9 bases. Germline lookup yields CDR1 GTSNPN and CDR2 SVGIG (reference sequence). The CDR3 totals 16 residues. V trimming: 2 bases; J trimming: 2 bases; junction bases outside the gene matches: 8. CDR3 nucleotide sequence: TGTGCCTGGAGTCCTGCCCGGACTAGCGTCACAGATACGCAGTATTTT. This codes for CAWSPARTSVTDTQYF.

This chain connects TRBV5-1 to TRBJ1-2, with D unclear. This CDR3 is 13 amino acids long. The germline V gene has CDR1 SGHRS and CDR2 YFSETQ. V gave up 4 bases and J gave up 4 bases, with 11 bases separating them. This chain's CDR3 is CASSLLPRYGYTF. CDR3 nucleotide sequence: TGCGCCAGCAGCCTACTACCACGCTATGGCTACACCTTC. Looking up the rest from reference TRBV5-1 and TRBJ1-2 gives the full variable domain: KAGVTQTPRYLIKTRGQQVTLSCSPISGHRSVSWYQQTPGQGLQFLFEYFSETQRNKGNFPGRFSGRQFSNSRSEMNVSTLELGDSALYLCASSLLPRYGYTFGSGTRLTVV.

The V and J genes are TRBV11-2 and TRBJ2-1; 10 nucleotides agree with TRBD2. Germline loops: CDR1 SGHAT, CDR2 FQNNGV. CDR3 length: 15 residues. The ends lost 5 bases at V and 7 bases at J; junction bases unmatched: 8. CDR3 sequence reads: CASSRRTSGLNEQFF. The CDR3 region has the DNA TGTGCCAGCAGCCGTCGGACTAGCGGACTAAATGAGCAGTTCTTC.

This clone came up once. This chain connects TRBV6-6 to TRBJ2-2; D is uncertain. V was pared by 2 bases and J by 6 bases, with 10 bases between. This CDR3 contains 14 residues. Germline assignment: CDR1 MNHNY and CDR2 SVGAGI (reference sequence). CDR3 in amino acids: CASSYPPEPGELFF. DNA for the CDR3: TGTGCCAGCAGTTACCCCCCGGAACCCGGGGAGCTGTTTTTT.

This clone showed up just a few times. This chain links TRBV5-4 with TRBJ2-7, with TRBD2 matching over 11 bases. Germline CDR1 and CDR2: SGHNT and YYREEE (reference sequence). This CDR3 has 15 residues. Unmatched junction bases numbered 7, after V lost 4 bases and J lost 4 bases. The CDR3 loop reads CASSATTSGGYEQYF. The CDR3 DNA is TGTGCCAGCAGCGCAACCACTAGCGGGGGTTACGAGCAGTACTTC.